This T cell receptor beta chain was found in a study of a mutant IDH1 vaccine in newly diagnosed glioma. About the study: Previous care, which was radiotherapy, temozolomide, or both, most often involved both.

Measured with immunoSEQ multiplex PCR; TCRdb has only the in-frame clones, and not every one. Of around 92,000 clones in the sample, 85% to 90% are singletons; the top ten hold approximately 0.57%. This CDR3 region has 16 residues. Germline-derived CDR1 and CDR2 are SGHRS and YFSETQ. V was pared by 0 bases and J by 2 bases, with 5 bases of the junction left unmatched. Indicated time point: baseline, week 1 (first vaccination visit). Treatment reported: pre-vaccination baseline after standard-of-care therapy. The donors' diagnosis was new WHO grade 3 or 4 astrocytoma that was IDH1-mutant and ATRX-lost.

Sequences were derived from PBMCs, sampled from a glioma patient treated with radiotherapy, temozolomide or both. The sequence derives from a woman in her forties or fifties with glioma. The rearrangement joins TRBV5-1 to TRBJ2-7; TRBD1 matches 10 bases. DNA for the CDR3: TGCGCCAGCAGCTTGGGGCCCGGGACAGGGGCCTACGAGCAGTACTTC. It translates to CASSLGPGTGAYEQYF.